The entry below describes one TCR beta chain. No antigen is known for it. This record belongs to a study of cytomegalovirus exposure and HLA in healthy donors. The length of the CDR3 is 14 residues. CDR1 is SGHDN and CDR2 is FVKESK in the germline V gene. Trimming shortened V by 2 bases and J by 12 bases, and 19 bases separated the two germline ends. Vbeta (60) and Jbeta (13) primers were used in the PCR. Method: immunoSEQ multiplex PCR; TCRdb's copy keeps in-frame clones and lacks some. The sample has a few hundred thousand clones, about nine tenths seen once. Notes on the study in general: The productive fraction for most TCR beta V segments was about 90% or about 30% in an earlier analysis.

Input material: PBMCs. The clonotype originates from a girl aged 2 to 9 in good health and CMV-seronegative. The chain recombines TRBV14 with TRBJ1-1; D is unresolved. CDR3 residues: CASSQHGSPHGSFF. In DNA form, the CDR3 reads TGTGCCAGCAGCCAACATGGTTCGCCCCACGGGTCTTTCTTT. The whole variable domain, remainder taken from reference TRBV14 and TRBJ1-1, is EAGVTQFPSHSVIEKGQTVTLRCDPISGHDNLYWYRRVMGKEIKFLLHFVKESKQDESGMPNNRFLAERTGGTYSTLKVQPAELEDSGVYFCASSQHGSPHGSFFGQGTRLTVV.